The 24 T cell receptor beta chains below come from one sample, sequenced in a study of early T cells in non-severe SARS-CoV-2 infection. MiXCR was run by TCRdb on the 5' RACE reads, yielding one entry per CDR3 protein. The sample shows tens of thousands of distinct CDR3 sequences, 9.5% to 15% of them seen only once. The sequencing here drew on whole blood, taken at baseline. These TCRs come from an adult who was a healthcare worker with PCR-confirmed SARS-CoV-2 infection or an uninfected control (not recorded which).

The gene calls are TRBV4-1 and TRBJ1-2, with D tentatively TRBD1 (6 bases). Trimming took off 4 bases at V and 2 bases at J, with 11 bases between the two ends. The CDR3 totals 14 residues. Germline assignment: CDR1 MGHRA and CDR2 YSYEKL. CDR3 sequence: CASSPVGQNYGYTF. CDR3 sequence (DNA): TGCGCCAGCAGCCCCGTCGGACAGAACTATGGCTACACCTTC.

This chain connects TRBV29-1 to TRBJ1-2, with D possibly being TRBD1 (5 bases). Trimming pared 3 bases from V and 8 bases from J, leaving 16 bases between. The germline V gene encodes CDR1 SQVTM and CDR2 ANQGSEA. The CDR3 has 13 residues. CDR3 sequence reads: CSVDPQWGEGYTF. CDR3 coding DNA: TGCAGCGTTGACCCTCAATGGGGGGAAGGCTACACCTTC. Supplemented by reference TRBV29-1 and TRBJ1-2, the full variable domain reads SAVISQKPSRDICQRGTSLTIQCQVDSQVTMMFWYRQQPGQSLTLIATANQGSEATYESGFVIDKFPISRPNLTFSTLTVSNMSPEDSSIYLCSVDPQWGEGYTFGSGTRLTVV.

This clonotype is judged medium-sized (0.01 to 0.1%). The rearrangement links TRBV11-3 to TRBJ2-1; TRBD2 might be the D (5 bases). The germline V gene has CDR1 SGHNT and CDR2 YENEEA. CDR3 length: 15 residues. V was pared by 5 bases and J by 6 bases, with 17 bases between. The DNA for the CDR3 is TGTGCCAGCAGCACATACGGGGAGCATGCCAATGAGCAGTTCTTC. Translation gives CASSTYGEHANEQFF.

This chain uses TRBV20-1 with TRBJ1-2, with D possibly being TRBD1 (6 bases). V lost 5 bases and J 8 bases, leaving 18 bases between the germline ends. Looked up from germline, CDR1 is DFQATT and CDR2 is SNEGSKA (reference sequence). The CDR3 sequence is 13 residues long. CDR3 sequence reads: CSAPRRGQAGYTF. In DNA, the CDR3 is TGCAGTGCTCCCCGGCGGGGGCAGGCGGGCTACACCTTC.

This clonotype was counted at least ten times. The chain has TRBV2 and TRBJ1-6; the match to TRBD1 covers 11 bases. The CDR3 is 14 amino acids. The germline V gene encodes CDR1 SNHLY and CDR2 FYNNEI. The trim removed 5 bases at V and 9 bases at J, leaving 3 bases unmatched. CDR3 protein: CASSFGQGASPLHF. The DNA for the CDR3 is TGTGCCAGCAGTTTCGGACAGGGGGCTTCACCCCTCCACTTT.

This chain connects TRBV7-9 to TRBJ2-5; 7 nucleotides match TRBD1. V trimming: 7 bases; J trimming: 7 bases; junction bases outside the gene matches: 6. Germline V lookup: CDR1 SEHNR, CDR2 FQNEAQ (reference sequence). The CDR3 is made up of 12 amino acids. The CDR3 DNA reads as TGTGCCAGCACCCGGGCAGGGGGGACCCAGTACTTC. Amino acid sequence: CASTRAGGTQYF.

This clonotype has ten or more counts. The chain uses TRBV20-1 and TRBJ2-1, with 10 nucleotides matching TRBD2. The germline V gene has CDR1 DFQATT and CDR2 SNEGSKA (reference sequence). V was clipped by 3 bases and J by 7 bases; unmatched bases: 6. The CDR3 covers 14 residues. CDR3 nucleotide sequence: TGCAGTGCTAGTCGCAGCGGGAGGGTTAATGAGCAGTTCTTC. Encoded protein: CSASRSGRVNEQFF.

V and J are TRBV18 and TRBJ2-1, with D maybe TRBD2 (6 bases). The V gene lost 0 bases and the J gene lost 2 bases, with 11 bases spanning the gap. From germline, CDR1 is KGHSH and CDR2 LQKENI. CDR3 length equals 16 residues. The CDR3 DNA sequence: TGTGCCAGCTCACCACCGTCGACTAGTACCTACAATGAGCAGTTCTTC. This sequence encodes CASSPPSTSTYNEQFF.

This clonotype occurred a few times. The rearrangement joins TRBV27 to TRBJ2-1; possible D gene TRBD1, 5 bases. CDR3 length equals 16 residues. Germline values: CDR1 MNHEY, CDR2 SMNVEV (reference sequence). The germline V and J ends were trimmed by 5 bases and 4 bases, with 18 bases remaining between them. The CDR3 reads CASSLRAGFSYNEQFF. CDR3 coding DNA: TGTGCCAGCAGTCTACGTGCAGGGTTCTCATACAATGAGCAGTTCTTC.

This chain connects TRBV7-2 to TRBJ1-1; D is unresolved. The germline V and J ends were trimmed by 1 base and 6 bases, with 9 bases remaining between them. CDR1 and CDR2 (germline): SGHTA, FQGNSA. The length of the CDR3 is 13 residues. In nucleotides, the CDR3 is TGTGCCAGCAGCTTAGGAGGCTGGCCTGAAGCTTTCTTT. It is translated as CASSLGGWPEAFF. The full variable domain, in which reference TRBV7-2 and TRBJ1-1 provide the parts outside the CDR3, is GAGVSQSPSNKVTEKGKDVELRCDPISGHTALYWYRQSLGQGLEFLIYFQGNSAPDKSGLPSDRFSAERTGGSVSTLTIQRTQQEDSAVYLCASSLGGWPEAFFGQGTRLTVV.

There are a few counts of this clonotype. V usage is TRBV7-2 and J usage is TRBJ2-7; TRBD1 matches 7 bases. The germline CDR1 and CDR2 sequences are SGHTA and FQGNSA. V lost 0 bases, J lost 6 bases, and 8 bases stayed unmatched. The CDR3 covers 15 residues. CDR3 sequence: CASSLAHRGVGEQYF. Written as DNA, the CDR3 is TGTGCCAGCAGCTTAGCCCACAGGGGAGTAGGCGAGCAGTACTTC.

This clonotype was observed many times. CDR3 coding DNA: TGTGCCAGCAGGGTTGTCGCAGATACGCAGTATTTT. Amino acids: CASRVVADTQYF. The chain recombines TRBV2 with TRBJ2-3; D is unresolved. The CDR3 totals 12 residues. V gave up 6 bases and J gave up 4 bases, with 8 bases separating them. Germline V gene lookup returns CDR1 SNHLY and CDR2 FYNNEI.

This sequence joins TRBV12-3 or TRBV12-4 and TRBJ1-1; possibly TRBD1 for D (6 bases). The CDR3 sequence is 13 residues long. V was trimmed by 4 bases and J by 4 bases, leaving 10 bases between them. This CDR3 is CASSSGQITEAFF. CDR3 sequence (DNA): TGTGCCAGCAGTTCCGGACAGATCACTGAAGCTTTCTTT.

This clonotype has a count of ten or more. The V call is TRBV4-3, the J call TRBJ2-1, with TRBD2 matching over 12 bases. CDR3 length: 17 amino acids. Germline CDR1 LGHNA, CDR2 YSLEER. Trimming at V came to 4 bases and at J to 4 bases, leaving 8 bases not matched to a gene. CDR3 bases: TGCGCCAGCAGCCGGAAACTAGGACTAGCGGGGTACAATGAGCAGTTCTTC. Its translation: CASSRKLGLAGYNEQFF.

The gene calls are TRBV7-8 and TRBJ1-1, with 7 bases matching TRBD1. CDR3 length: 13 residues. Germline V gene lookup returns CDR1 SGHVS and CDR2 FQNEAQ. Trimming took 5 bases from V and 4 from J; bases not matched to a gene: 4. CDR3 sequence reads: CASSEDRVTEAFF. For the CDR3, the DNA is TGTGCCAGCAGCGAAGACAGGGTCACTGAAGCTTTCTTT.

This chain links TRBV6-2 or TRBV6-3 with TRBJ1-2; perhaps TRBD1 as D (6 bases). The CDR3 is made up of 12 amino acids. The V end was cut by 2 bases, the J end by 8 bases, with 9 bases between. Germline V gene sequence: CDR1 MNHEY, CDR2 SVGEGT. In DNA form, the CDR3 reads TGTGCCAGCAGTTACCGGACAGACGGCTACACCTTC. Its protein product is CASSYRTDGYTF.

In this sample, this clonotype turned up a few times. The rearrangement uses TRBV6-5 and TRBJ2-7; the D is unclear. Per germline, CDR1 MNHEY and CDR2 SVGAGI. The V and J ends lost 1 base and 2 bases respectively, with 15 bases between them. The CDR3 contains 16 residues. This CDR3 reads CASSYLWQERAYEQYF. CDR3 DNA sequence: TGTGCCAGCAGTTACTTATGGCAGGAGAGAGCCTACGAGCAGTACTTC.

This clonotype occurred a few times. The junction and the germline gene differ at one end; a read error may be behind it. The gene calls are TRBV12-3 or TRBV12-4 and TRBJ1-3, with 7 positions matching TRBD1. The CDR3 length is 17 residues. The CDR3: CASSPPSGQSSENTIYF. The CDR3 region has the DNA TGTGCCAGCAGTCCCCCCTCGGGACAGAGCTCTGAAAACACCATATATTTT.

The chain is built from TRBV5-5 and TRBJ1-2; 7 nucleotides line up with TRBD1. The CDR3 extends over 14 amino acids. Germline V gene sequence: CDR1 SGHKS, CDR2 YYEKEE (reference sequence). Trimming at V came to 4 bases and at J to 8 bases, leaving 11 bases not matched to a gene. CDR3 sequence (DNA): TGTGCCAGCAGCCCAGCAGGGGGGATGGGCGGCTACACCTTC. Translating it yields CASSPAGGMGGYTF.

This clonotype was picked up a small number of times. The chain employs TRBV18 and TRBJ2-1; a possible D gene is TRBD1 (6 bases). The CDR3 sequence is 17 residues long. Per germline, CDR1 KGHSH and CDR2 LQKENI. V was pared by 3 bases and J by 12 bases, with 27 bases between. The CDR3 protein is CASSPPSGSRGANRQFF. The CDR3 bases are TGTGCCAGCTCACCCCCTTCTGGTAGCAGGGGAGCAAATCGGCAGTTCTTC.

V gene TRBV20-1 combines with J gene TRBJ2-5; 8 positions agree with TRBD2. The CDR3 is 15 amino acids. The V gene end was trimmed by 6 bases and the J gene end by 2 bases; junction bases not matched to a gene: 11. Germline lookup yields CDR1 DFQATT and CDR2 SNEGSKA (reference sequence). CDR3 nucleotide sequence: TGCAGTGCGCCTCTAAGCGGGAGTTGGCAAGAGACCCAGTACTTC. Protein: CSAPLSGSWQETQYF.

Only a few counts were recorded for this clonotype. This chain links TRBV18 with TRBJ2-1, with 11 bases matching TRBD2. CDR3 length: 15 residues. CDR1 is KGHSH, CDR2 LQKENI, per germline. Trimming cost V 6 bases and J 6 bases; bases outside gene matches: 7. The CDR3 nucleotides are TGTGCCAGCTCCCTTAGCGGGAGGGCCTTCAATGAGCAGTTCTTC. It specifies CASSLSGRAFNEQFF.

Details on this clonotype: Sequence at one end of the junction differs from germline and may be a read error. The rearrangement links TRBV6-6 to TRBJ2-7, with TRBD2 matching over 10 bases. CDR3 size: 15 residues. The germline V gene encodes CDR1 MNHNY and CDR2 SVGAGI (reference sequence). The CDR3 is CASSYATSGSYERYF. The CDR3 DNA is TGTGCCAGCAGTTACGCGACTAGCGGGTCCTACGAGCGGTACTTC.

This clonotype was recorded many times. The chain recombines TRBV20-1 with TRBJ2-1; 11 bases agree with TRBD2. V dropped 4 bases and J dropped 10; count of bases not matched to a gene: 15. The CDR3 has 16 amino acids. Per germline, CDR1 DFQATT and CDR2 SNEGSKA (reference sequence). The CDR3 sequence: CSANSGLAGSRVEQFF. The CDR3 DNA is TGCAGTGCTAACAGCGGACTAGCGGGTTCGCGGGTAGAGCAGTTCTTC.